The text below deals with one T cell receptor (beta chain). Its specificity is not known. This specimen comes from a study of cytotoxic CD8 clonotypes in ibrutinib-treated CLL. Study-wide findings and caveats: There were few public clonotypes, and on treatment they contracted or stayed stable. Researchers report that baseline clonality outpaced age-matched healthy donors and tracked circulating CD8+ T-cell counts.

Investigators sought sequencing depths of between 1 in 200,000 and 1 in 1 million T cells. The protocol was immunoSEQ multiplex PCR, while the TCRdb copy is restricted to in-frame clones and leaves out a portion. The top ten clones hold 7.6% of a sample with some 150,000 clones, more than 70% of them seen once. The CDR3 length is 14 residues. Trimming removed 3 bases from V and 5 bases from J, with 13 bases in between. CDR1 SGDLS and CDR2 YYNGEE come from the germline V gene. J is TRBJ2-3 and V is TRBV9; D not resolved. Sequencing was performed on PBMCs, taken after 36 months of ibrutinib treatment. The receptor's source is a human donor with chronic lymphocytic leukemia. CDR3 loop: CASSATTRGDTQYF. CDR3 DNA sequence: TGTGCCAGCAGCGCGACGACAAGAGGAGATACGCAGTATTTT.